These 7 T cell receptor beta chains came from one sample sequenced in a study of T cell responses to AZD1222 COVID-19 vaccine listed by TCRdb under 2021. The library was produced with the immunoSEQ multiplex PCR assay. This is the immuneACCESS table as TCRdb keeps it, with only in-frame sequences that have V and J called. A part of the clones is gone; compared with another copy, unresolved V genes explain less than half, and the rest is unexplained. The sample table holds 150,000 to 200,000 clones, of which over 70% were seen once. About 3% of the sample is taken by the ten largest. This specimen's time point label, interpreted: baseline before first vaccination. The treatment or condition label for this specimen denotes: meningococcal conjugate vaccine given as trial control. This material consisted of peripheral blood, taken on day 0 of MenACWY control vaccination. All receptors derive from an adult in good health.

J is TRBJ1-2 and V is TRBV5-8, with TRBD1 matching over 7 bases. Germline values: CDR1 SGHTS, CDR2 YDEGEE. With V trimmed by 2 bases and J by 5 bases, 3 bases remained unmatched. The CDR3 is 13 residues long. The CDR3 loop reads CASSFGTVYGYTF. The CDR3 nucleotides are TGTGCCAGCAGCTTTGGGACAGTTTATGGCTACACCTTC.

This clone was picked up many times. The chain is built from TRBV27 and TRBJ2-3; maybe TRBD1 (5 bases). V lost 0 bases and J 4 bases, leaving 14 bases between the germline ends. The CDR3 is made up of 16 amino acids. Per the germline V gene, CDR1 is MNHEY and CDR2 is SMNVEV (reference sequence). The CDR3 DNA follows: TGTGCCAGCAGTTTATCGTCGGACACCTGGGCAGATACGCAGTATTTT. Translating it yields CASSLSSDTWADTQYF.

The CDR3 DNA follows: TGCGCCAGCAGCTTCCGGCGGGGAGCAACTGGGCCAGAGCAGTTCTTC. Translation: CASSFRRGATGPEQFF. The chain is built from TRBV5-1 and TRBJ2-1, with TRBD2 as a possible D gene (6 bases). Germline V gene lookup returns CDR1 SGHRS and CDR2 YFSETQ. V was cut by 2 bases and J by 10 bases, with 22 bases left in between. The length of the CDR3 is 16 residues.

The chain joins TRBV6-6 to TRBJ1-5; D perhaps matches TRBD1 (5 bases). Germline CDR1 and CDR2: MNHNY and SVGAGI (reference sequence). With 6 bases removed from V and 4 bases from J, the gap between germline ends came to 7 bases. CDR3 length: 12 amino acids. This chain's CDR3 is CASSAGNQPQHF. DNA for the CDR3: TGTGCCAGCAGCGCAGGGAATCAGCCCCAGCATTTT.

This chain connects TRBV6-5 to TRBJ2-7, with D perhaps TRBD1 (6 bases). V lost 8 bases, J lost 2 bases, and 19 bases lay in between. The CDR3 spans 15 residues. The germline gives CDR1 MNHEY, CDR2 SVGAGI. CDR3 DNA sequence: TGTGCCAGCGAAAGGGGTTTACAGGGAACCTACGAGCAGTACTTC. Amino acid sequence: CASERGLQGTYEQYF.

The chain couples TRBV5-6 to TRBJ2-7; possibly TRBD1 for D (5 bases). This CDR3 spans 13 amino acids. The V end was cut by 0 bases, the J end by 4 bases, with 8 bases between. Germline values: CDR1 SGHDT, CDR2 YYEEEE. CDR3 bases: TGTGCCAGCAGCTTGGGGGCAGGGTACGAGCAGTACTTC. This codes for CASSLGAGYEQYF.

The chain links TRBV9 to TRBJ2-1; D is undetermined. The CDR3 totals 15 residues. V lost 2 bases and J 7 bases, leaving 16 bases between the germline ends. Per the germline V gene, CDR1 is SGDLS and CDR2 is YYNGEE. CDR3 protein: CASSVGLSMVNEQFF. The CDR3 nucleotides are TGTGCCAGCAGCGTCGGGCTGAGCATGGTGAATGAGCAGTTCTTC.